The present T cell receptor beta chain was sequenced within a study of glioma-infiltrating T cells. At the level of the study: Glioblastomas were WHO grade IV, sampled at first diagnosis; low-grade were grade II. Dexamethasone exposure before glioma surgery was limited to six or fewer days. General study points: Tissue-blood divergence was below expectation in non-neoplastic patients, above in gliomas.

As for this clonotype: Its antigen is as yet unknown.

Amplification of TCR alpha and beta CDR3 regions from RNA used iRepertoire nested multiplex PCR. TCRdb used MiXCR to reprocess the multiplex PCR reads, holding one entry per CDR3 protein. This table holds 300,000 to 450,000 distinct CDR3 sequences, roughly two fifths found once. V lost 6 bases and J lost 4; bases outside the gene matches: 8. This CDR3 has 15 residues. CDR1 and CDR2 from the germline V gene are MNHNS and SASEGT. The clonotype originates from a human donor with low-grade glioma or glioblastoma, undergoing nonglioma brain surgery, or in good health (not recorded which). J is TRBJ2-7 and V is TRBV6-1, with 11 bases lining up with TRBD1. Source material: glioma tissue, nonneoplastic brain tissue, or PBMCs (not recorded which). The CDR3 protein is CASRTGQGEFYEQYF. The CDR3 coding sequence is TGTGCCAGCAGGACGGGACAGGGGGAGTTTTACGAGCAGTACTTC.